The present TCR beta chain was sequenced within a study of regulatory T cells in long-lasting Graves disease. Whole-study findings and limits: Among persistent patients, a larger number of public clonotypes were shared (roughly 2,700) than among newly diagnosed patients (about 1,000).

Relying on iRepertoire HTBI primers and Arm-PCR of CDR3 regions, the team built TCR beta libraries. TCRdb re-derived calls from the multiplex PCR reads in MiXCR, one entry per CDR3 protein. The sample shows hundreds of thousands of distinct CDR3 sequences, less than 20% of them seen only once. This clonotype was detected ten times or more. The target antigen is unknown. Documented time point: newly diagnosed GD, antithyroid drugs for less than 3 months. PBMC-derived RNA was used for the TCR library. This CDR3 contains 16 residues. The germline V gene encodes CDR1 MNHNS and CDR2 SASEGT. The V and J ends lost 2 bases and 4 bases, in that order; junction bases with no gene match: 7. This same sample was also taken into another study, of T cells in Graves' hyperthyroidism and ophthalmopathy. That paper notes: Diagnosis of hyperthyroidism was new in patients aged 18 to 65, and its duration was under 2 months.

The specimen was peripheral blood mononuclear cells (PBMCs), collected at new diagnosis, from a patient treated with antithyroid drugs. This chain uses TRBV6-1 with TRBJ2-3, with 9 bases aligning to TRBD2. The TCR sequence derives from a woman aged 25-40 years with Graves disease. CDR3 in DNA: TGTGCCAGCAGTGAACGCCTAGCGGGATTAGCAGATACGCAGTATTTT. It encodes CASSERLAGLADTQYF.